The source of this T cell receptor (beta chain) is a study of type 1 regulatory T cells. The CDR3 has 12 amino acids. The germline V and J ends were trimmed by 8 bases and 3 bases, with 11 bases remaining between them. Looked up from germline, CDR1 is LNHDA and CDR2 is SQIVND (reference sequence). TCRdb re-called the reads through MiXCR, storing one row per CDR3 protein. Of approximately 100,000 distinct CDR3 sequences in the sample, roughly 28% were seen once. The sequenced material came from CD4+ T cells, either the whole sample or a sorted fraction (not recorded which). This clonotype was sampled from a human donor in good health. The rearrangement uses TRBV19 and TRBJ2-7; no reliable D call. This chain's CDR3 is CASVSRNYEQYF. The DNA for the CDR3 is TGTGCCAGTGTATCCAGGAACTACGAGCAGTACTTC.